This TCR beta chain was recovered during a study of CD8+ T cells in alopecia areata. Study information: Scoring of severity for treated patients was based on percentage of affected scalp area.

Notes on the study in general: Sequenced scalp T cells also include alphabeta T cells resident in normal skin. Normal scalp had lower clonality than lesional scalp, with alopecia totalis/universalis lesions showing this most strongly. While patients received tofacitinib, many expanded lesional clones remained present in scalp and blood.

Stated treatment: oral pan-JAK inhibitor, 5-10 mg twice daily. This CDR3 is 15 amino acids long. The J segment lost 1 base and the V segment lost 5 bases, leaving 3 bases of the junction unmatched. CDR1 is SEHNR, CDR2 FQNEAQ, per germline (reference sequence). This clone occurred a few times. Antigen: not known. cDNA prepared by RNA extraction and subsequent reverse transcription served as the template for sequencing. Produced via immunoSEQ multiplex PCR; TCRdb's table is partial and in-frame only. The data show 120,000 or so clones, around 60% seen once. The sample here was CD4+ T cells sorted from blood, taken at week 4, from a patient treated with tofacitinib. The sequence was obtained from a human donor with alopecia areata. The chain combines TRBV7-9 with TRBJ2-3; TRBD1 agrees at 10 bases. The CDR3 here is CASSRTGGGTDTQYF. DNA for the CDR3: TGTGCCAGCAGCCGGACAGGGGGGGGCACAGATACGCAGTATTTT.